The entry below describes one T cell receptor beta chain. The antigen is undetermined. The data were produced by immunoSEQ multiplex PCR, yet TCRdb's version contains in-frame clones alone and is incomplete. The table includes some 150,000 clones, under 95% detected once. The record originates from a study of T cell responses to AZD1222 COVID-19 vaccine. Overall study findings and caveats: At 160-218 and 743-854, vaccine-associated CD4 TCRs were dominant, and they spanned spike. Repertoires were obtained only post-peak T cell response. Seropositive at baseline were only a handful of AZD1222 recipients. It should be noted that donors were predominantly white British and more often female, and clonal diversity was possibly underestimated.

This CDR3 has 15 amino acids. J gave up 2 bases and V 8 bases, and 8 bases lay outside the gene matches. From germline, CDR1 is LGHNA and CDR2 YNFKEQ. This TCR was recovered from an adult in good health. The J gene is TRBJ2-2, the V gene TRBV4-2; 7 bases line up with TRBD1. Sequencing used peripheral blood, obtained on day 0 of MenACWY control vaccination. The CDR3 reads CASETRQGNTGELFF. The CDR3 DNA reads as TGTGCCAGCGAGACTCGACAGGGAAACACCGGGGAGCTGTTTTTT.